This passage covers 7 T cell receptor beta chains from one sample sequenced in a study of shared clonotypes between healthy human individuals (dated by TCRdb to 2019 to 2021). The library relied on the immunoSEQ multiplex PCR assay. Not all clones reach the TCRdb copy of this immuneACCESS table, which keeps in-frame sequences only. Checked studies attribute under half of the gap to unresolved V genes and leave the rest unexplained. The sample table shows 2 million to 2.5 million clones, and almost 96% are seen once. Clones ranked in the top ten supply about 0.13% of the sample. The sequencing input was naive CD4+ T cells sorted from blood. The cell subset or site label, read with the paper, signifies: CD45RA+ positively selected. Receptors originate from a man aged 18 to 35 in good health.

The chain carries TRBV15 and TRBJ1-1; possibly TRBD1 for D (5 bases). V lost 0 bases and J 0 bases, leaving 11 bases between the germline ends. CDR3 size: 16 residues. Germline CDR1 is LNHNV and CDR2 is YYDKDF (reference sequence). The CDR3 loop is CATSRDPGLMNTEAFF. The CDR3 DNA sequence: TGTGCCACCAGCAGAGACCCAGGGCTTATGAACACTGAAGCTTTCTTT.

CDR3 protein: CACRGGRPYGYTF. CDR3 coding DNA: TGTGCCTGCCGGGGAGGAAGGCCCTACGGCTACACCTTC. This chain connects TRBV30 to TRBJ1-2; the D is unclear. From germline, CDR1 is GTSNPN and CDR2 SVGIG (reference sequence). Trimming shortened V by 6 bases and J by 8 bases, and 19 bases separated the two germline ends. The CDR3 runs to 13 residues.

This chain joins TRBV28 and TRBJ2-2; no reliable D call. The V end was cut by 3 bases, the J end by 6 bases, with 26 bases between. The CDR3 is 19 amino acids. Per the germline V gene, CDR1 is MDHEN and CDR2 is SYDVKM. The CDR3, as DNA: TGTGCCAGCAGTTTTATCGGCGGATCCTGGAGAGGAACACCCGGGGAGCTGTTTTTT. Translation: CASSFIGGSWRGTPGELFF.

The J gene is TRBJ2-2, the V gene TRBV2; 9 bases match TRBD1. V was clipped by 6 bases and J by 4 bases; unmatched bases: 9. The length of the CDR3 is 16 residues. Germline V gives CDR1 SNHLY, CDR2 FYNNEI. In nucleotides, the CDR3 is TGTGCCAGCAGCCTGCCGGGACAGGGCGGCACCGGGGAGCTGTTTTTT. Amino acids: CASSLPGQGGTGELFF.

The rearrangement joins TRBV30 to TRBJ1-6, with a possible D match to TRBD1 (5 bases). This CDR3 has 14 residues. The germline V gene has CDR1 GTSNPN and CDR2 SVGIG (reference sequence). CDR3 protein: CASTHQGFWSPLHF. DNA for the CDR3: TGTGCTTCGACCCACCAGGGTTTCTGGTCACCCCTCCACTTT.

The chain is built from TRBV30 and TRBJ1-3; D is unresolved. CDR3 length equals 12 residues. V lost 2 bases and J 8 bases, leaving 10 bases between the germline ends. Per the germline V gene, CDR1 is GTSNPN and CDR2 is SVGIG (reference sequence). The CDR3 DNA reads TGTGCCTGGAGTCCAAACAGATACACCATATATTTT. Translation: CAWSPNRYTIYF. Combining the CDR3 with reference TRBV30 and TRBJ1-3 gives the whole variable domain SQTIHQWPATLVQPVGSPLSLECTVEGTSNPNLYWYRQAAGRGLQLLFYSVGIGQISSEVPQNLSASRPQDRQFILSSKKLLLSDSGFYLCAWSPNRYTIYFGEGSWLTVV.

The CDR3 protein is CASSLGGGTAYYEQYF. CDR3 sequence (DNA): TGTGCCAGCAGCTTGGGTGGGGGGACGGCATACTACGAGCAGTACTTC. The rearrangement joins TRBV5-4 to TRBJ2-7, with D maybe TRBD2 (6 bases). The CDR3 sequence is 16 residues long. V was clipped by 0 bases and J by 3 bases, with 16 bases between them. Germline V gene sequence: CDR1 SGHNT, CDR2 YYREEE (reference sequence).